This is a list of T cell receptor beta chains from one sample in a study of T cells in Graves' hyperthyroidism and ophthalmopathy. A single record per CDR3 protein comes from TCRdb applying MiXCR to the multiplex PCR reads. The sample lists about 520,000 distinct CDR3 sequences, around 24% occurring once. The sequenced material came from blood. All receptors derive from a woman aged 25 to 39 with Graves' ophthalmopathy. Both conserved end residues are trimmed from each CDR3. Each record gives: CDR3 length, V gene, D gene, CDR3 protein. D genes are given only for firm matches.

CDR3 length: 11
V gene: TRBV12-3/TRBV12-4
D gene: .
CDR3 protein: ASTWGLGREAF

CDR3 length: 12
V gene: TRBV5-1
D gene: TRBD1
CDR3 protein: ASSLQGSTGELF

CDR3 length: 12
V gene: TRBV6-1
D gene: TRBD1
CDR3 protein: ATLTDRVGAEAF

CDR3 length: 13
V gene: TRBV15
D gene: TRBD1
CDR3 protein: ATSNWDRRNQPQH

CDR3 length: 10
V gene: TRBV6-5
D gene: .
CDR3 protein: ASSPAYTEAF

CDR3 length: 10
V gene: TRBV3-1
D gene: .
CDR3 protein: ASSQAGLVAF

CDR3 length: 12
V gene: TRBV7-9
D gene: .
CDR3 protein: ASSFTEESYEQY

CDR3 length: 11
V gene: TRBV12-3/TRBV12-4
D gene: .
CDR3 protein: ASSLESDTEAF

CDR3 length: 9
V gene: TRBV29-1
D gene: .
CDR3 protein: SVGQWTEAF

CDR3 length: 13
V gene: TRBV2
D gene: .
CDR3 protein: ASSETGVYQETQY

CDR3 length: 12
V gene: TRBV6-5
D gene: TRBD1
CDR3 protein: ASSYVQGNYGYT

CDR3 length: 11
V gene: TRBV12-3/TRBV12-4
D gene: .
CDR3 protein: ASSLTLADTQY

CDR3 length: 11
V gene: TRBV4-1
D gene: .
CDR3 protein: ASQGGHTGELF

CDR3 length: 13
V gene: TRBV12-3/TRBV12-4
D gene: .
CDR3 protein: ASSPAVAGRYEQY

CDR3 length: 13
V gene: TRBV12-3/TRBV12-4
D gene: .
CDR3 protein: ASSWVPGTCQPQH

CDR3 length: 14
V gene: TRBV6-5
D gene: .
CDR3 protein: ASSYSGHSSSYEQY

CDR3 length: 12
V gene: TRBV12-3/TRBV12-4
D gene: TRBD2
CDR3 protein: ASSLLAGAREQY

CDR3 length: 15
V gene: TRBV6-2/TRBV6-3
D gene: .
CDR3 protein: ASSSRPLGDSNQPQH

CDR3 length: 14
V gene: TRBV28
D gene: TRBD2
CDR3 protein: ASSAGTSGGRYEQY

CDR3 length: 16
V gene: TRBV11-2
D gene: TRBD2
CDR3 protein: ASSVVRGTSGTSYEQY

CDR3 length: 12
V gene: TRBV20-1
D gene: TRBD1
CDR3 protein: SARRTGDPTEAF

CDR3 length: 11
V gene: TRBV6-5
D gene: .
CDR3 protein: ASSSHRNTEAF

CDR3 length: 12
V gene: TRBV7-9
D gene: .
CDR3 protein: ASSLLGLNTEAF

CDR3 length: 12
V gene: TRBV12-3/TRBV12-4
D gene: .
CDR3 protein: ASTPGRLSYEQY

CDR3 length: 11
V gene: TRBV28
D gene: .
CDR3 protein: ASTLDTVYGYT

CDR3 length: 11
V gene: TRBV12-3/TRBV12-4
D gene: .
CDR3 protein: ASTRGLSYGYT

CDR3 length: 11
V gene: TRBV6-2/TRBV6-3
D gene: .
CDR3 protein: ASRPSGNQPQH

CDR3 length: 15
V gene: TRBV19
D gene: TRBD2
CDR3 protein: ASSIGTSGGLQETQY

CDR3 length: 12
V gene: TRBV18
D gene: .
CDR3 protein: ASSPGQDLYGYT

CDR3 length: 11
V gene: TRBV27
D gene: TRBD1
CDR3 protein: ASSLLGDREVF

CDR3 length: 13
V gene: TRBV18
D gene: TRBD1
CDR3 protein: ASSPQGISNQPQH

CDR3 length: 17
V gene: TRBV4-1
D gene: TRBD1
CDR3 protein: ASSQEWYHRDRGNTEAF